These 4 T cell receptor beta chains were all obtained from the same sample, sequenced in a study of OX40 agonist ivuxolimab in advanced cancers. Sequencing used immunoSEQ multiplex PCR; TCRdb keeps in-frame clones, though not all of them. The profile shows over 85,000 clones, roughly 88% of them singletons. Material: CD4+ or CD8+ T cells sorted from blood, obtained in a trial of the OX40 agonist ivuxolimab. The receptors come from an adult with an advanced solid tumor such as melanoma, head and neck, liver or kidney cancer.

The rearrangement uses TRBV4-2 and TRBJ2-1; no clear D gene. Trimming left V 2 bases short and J 2 bases short, with 10 bases between. In germline, CDR1 is LGHNA, CDR2 YNFKEQ. The length of the CDR3 is 15 residues. The CDR3 coding sequence is TGTGCCAGCAGCCAACTTGGCGCCACCTACAATGAGCAGTTCTTC. Amino acids: CASSQLGATYNEQFF.

The chain joins TRBV27 to TRBJ2-6, with D tentatively TRBD2 (6 bases). Deletions cut 10 bases from V and 0 bases from J, with 13 bases between. Germline values: CDR1 MNHEY, CDR2 SMNVEV (reference sequence). CDR3 length equals 15 residues. The CDR3 sequence: CATAGRISGANVLTF. CDR3 DNA sequence: TGTGCCACCGCGGGACGCATCTCTGGGGCCAACGTCCTGACTTTC.

As regards this clone: The same CDR3 is also encoded by other DNA sequences in this sample. This sequence joins TRBV11-3 and TRBJ2-2; D is uncertain. The V gene lost 0 bases and the J gene lost 4 bases, with 3 bases spanning the gap. The CDR3 runs 13 residues. From germline, CDR1 is SGHNT and CDR2 YENEEA. The CDR3 protein is CASSLDSTGELFF. CDR3 nucleotide sequence: TGTGCCAGCAGCTTAGACAGCACCGGGGAGCTGTTTTTT.

The rearrangement links TRBV30 to TRBJ2-4; either TRBD1 or TRBD2 may supply D (7 bases each). Germline CDR1 is GTSNPN and CDR2 is SVGIG (reference sequence). V was shortened by 0 bases and J by 5 bases, with 20 bases between the two germline ends. The CDR3 runs to 17 residues. The chain's CDR3 is CAWSVLREYRGQNIQYF. The CDR3 nucleotides read TGTGCCTGGAGTGTACTGCGGGAGTACAGGGGTCAAAACATTCAGTACTTC.